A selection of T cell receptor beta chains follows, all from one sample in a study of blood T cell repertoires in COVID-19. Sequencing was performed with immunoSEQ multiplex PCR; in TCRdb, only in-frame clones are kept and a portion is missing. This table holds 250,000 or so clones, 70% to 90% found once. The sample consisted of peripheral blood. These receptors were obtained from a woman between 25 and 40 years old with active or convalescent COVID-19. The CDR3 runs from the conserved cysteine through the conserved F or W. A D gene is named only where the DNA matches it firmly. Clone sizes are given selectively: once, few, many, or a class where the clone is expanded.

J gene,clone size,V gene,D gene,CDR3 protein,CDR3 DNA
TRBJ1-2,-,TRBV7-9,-,CASSYTGLNYGYTF,TGTGCCAGCAGCTATACCGGACTTAACTATGGCTACACCTTC
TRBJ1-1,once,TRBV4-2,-,CASSREATNTEAFF,TGTGCCAGCAGCCGGGAGGCAACGAACACTGAAGCTTTCTTT
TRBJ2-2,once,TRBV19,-,CASRRGRLTGELFF,TGTGCCAGCCGGCGGGGCAGGTTGACCGGGGAGCTGTTTTTT
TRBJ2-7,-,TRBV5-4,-,CASSLDRTYEQYF,TGTGCCAGCAGCTTGGACAGGACCTACGAGCAGTACTTC
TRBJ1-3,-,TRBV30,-,CAWSVGGLLQTIYF,TGTGCCTGGAGTGTCGGGGGACTCTTACAAACCATATATTTT
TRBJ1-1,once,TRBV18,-,CASSLDTSDTEAFF,TGTGCCAGCTCGTTGGACACTTCTGACACTGAAGCTTTCTTT
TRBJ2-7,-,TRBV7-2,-,CASSLDHTSAGSYEQYF,TGTGCCAGCAGCTTAGATCACACCTCTGCGGGCTCCTACGAGCAGTACTTC
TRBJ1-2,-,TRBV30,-,CAWSSGGKNGYTF,TGTGCCTGGAGTTCGGGGGGCAAAAATGGCTACACCTTC
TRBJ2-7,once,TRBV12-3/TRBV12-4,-,CASSLRGAHEQYF,TGTGCCAGCAGTTTAAGGGGTGCCCACGAGCAGTACTTC
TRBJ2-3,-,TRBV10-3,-,CAISELSDTQYF,TGTGCCATCAGTGAATTATCAGATACGCAGTATTTT
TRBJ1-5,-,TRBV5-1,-,CASSLDGSDQPQHF,TGCGCCAGCAGCTTGGACGGGAGTGATCAGCCCCAGCATTTT
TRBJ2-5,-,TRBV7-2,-,CASSPVRETQYF,TGTGCCAGCAGCCCGGTCAGGGAGACCCAGTACTTC
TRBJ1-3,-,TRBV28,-,CASRGANSGNTIYF,TGTGCCAGCAGGGGGGCGAATTCCGGAAACACCATATATTTT
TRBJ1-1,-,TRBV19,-,CASNPHASPKAFF,TGTGCCAGTAACCCCCACGCGAGTCCTAAAGCTTTCTTT
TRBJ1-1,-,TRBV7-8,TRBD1,CASSRSGGLMGTEAFF,TGTGCCAGCAGCCGTTCAGGGGGATTGATGGGCACTGAAGCTTTCTTT
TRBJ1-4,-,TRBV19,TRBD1,CASSIGGQTNEKLFF,TGTGCCAGTAGTATAGGGGGACAGACTAATGAAAAACTGTTTTTT
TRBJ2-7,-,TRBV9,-,CASSVAGTLNYEQYF,TGTGCCAGCAGCGTAGCCGGGACACTAAACTACGAGCAGTACTTC
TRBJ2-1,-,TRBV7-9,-,CASSEAAGPLSNEQFF,TGTGCCAGCAGCGAAGCGGCGGGGCCCCTTAGTAATGAGCAGTTCTTC
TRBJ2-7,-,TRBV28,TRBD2,CASSLGLAGGLTYEQYF,TGTGCCAGCAGTTTGGGCCTAGCGGGGGGCCTAACCTACGAGCAGTACTTC
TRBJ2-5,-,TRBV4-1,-,CASSQGVSLGVYQETQYF,TGCGCCAGCAGCCAAGGCGTCTCCCTCGGAGTGTACCAAGAGACCCAGTACTTC
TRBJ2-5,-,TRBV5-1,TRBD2,CASSVTRAGGPDGTQYF,TGCGCCAGCAGCGTGACCCGAGCGGGGGGGCCCGACGGGACCCAGTACTTC
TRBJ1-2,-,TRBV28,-,CASSPGVRVYGYTF,TGTGCCAGCAGTCCCGGTGTCAGGGTTTATGGCTACACCTTC
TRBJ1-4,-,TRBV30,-,CAWSNAGGFATNEKLFF,TGTGCCTGGAGTAACGCCGGAGGATTTGCAACTAATGAAAAACTGTTTTTT
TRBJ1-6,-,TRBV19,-,CASKDSGNSPLHF,TGTGCCAGTAAGGACAGTGGTAATTCACCCCTCCACTTT
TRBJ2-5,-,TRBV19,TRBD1,CASSIFPGQGQETQYF,TGTGCCAGTAGTATATTTCCGGGACAGGGGCAAGAGACCCAGTACTTC
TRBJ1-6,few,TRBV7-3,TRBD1,CASSSDRGNSPLHF,TGTGCCAGCAGTTCCGACAGGGGTAATTCACCCCTCCACTTT
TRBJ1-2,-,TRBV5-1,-,CASSLDRSNYGYTF,TGCGCCAGCAGCTTGGACAGGTCTAACTATGGCTACACCTTC
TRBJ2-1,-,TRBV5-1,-,CASSQAQWQGMRANEQFF,TGCGCCAGCAGCCAAGCCCAGTGGCAGGGGATGAGGGCGAATGAGCAGTTCTTC
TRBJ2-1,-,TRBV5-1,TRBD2,CASRREGGYNEQFF,TGCGCCAGCAGAAGGGAGGGTGGCTACAATGAGCAGTTCTTC
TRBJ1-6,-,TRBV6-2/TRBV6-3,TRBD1,CASSYGTGAPPLHF,TGTGCCAGCAGTTACGGGACAGGGGCTCCACCCCTCCACTTT
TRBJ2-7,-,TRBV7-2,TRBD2,CASSLVLAGGPNLYEQYF,TGTGCCAGCAGCTTGGTACTAGCGGGGGGGCCAAATCTCTACGAGCAGTACTTC
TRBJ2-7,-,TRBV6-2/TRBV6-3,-,CASSYSGITYEQYF,TGTGCCAGCAGCTACTCCGGGATCACCTACGAGCAGTACTTC
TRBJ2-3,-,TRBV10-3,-,CAISEGPGQDTQYF,TGTGCCATCAGTGAGGGCCCAGGGCAAGATACGCAGTATTTT
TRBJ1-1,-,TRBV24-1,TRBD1,CATSDLGDRATTEAFF,TGTGCCACCAGTGATTTGGGGGACAGGGCAACCACTGAAGCTTTCTTT
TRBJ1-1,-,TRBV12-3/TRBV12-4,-,CASSDLFEAFF,TGTGCCAGCAGTGATCTATTTGAAGCTTTCTTT
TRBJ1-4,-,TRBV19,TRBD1,CASGRPGGEKLFF,TGTGCCAGTGGACGCCCAGGGGGCGAAAAACTGTTTTTT
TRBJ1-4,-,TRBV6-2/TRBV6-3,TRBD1,CASSGTGGARDF,TGTGCCAGCAGTGGGACAGGGGGCGCGAGGGATTTT
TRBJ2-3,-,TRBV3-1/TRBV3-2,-,CASSQWRGPGTDTQYF,TGTGCCAGCAGCCAATGGAGGGGACCTGGCACAGATACGCAGTATTTT
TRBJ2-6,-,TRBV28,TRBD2,CASSLGGAGANVLTF,TGTGCCAGCAGTTTGGGAGGGGCGGGGGCCAACGTCCTGACTTTC
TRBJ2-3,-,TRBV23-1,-,CASRRQFLGTDTQYF,TGCGCCAGCAGGAGACAGTTCCTCGGCACAGATACGCAGTATTTT
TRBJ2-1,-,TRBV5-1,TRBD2,CASSPAGGPVNNEQFF,TGCGCCAGCAGCCCGGCGGGGGGGCCCGTCAACAATGAGCAGTTCTTC
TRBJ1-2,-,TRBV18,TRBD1,CASSPGQDYGYTF,TGTGCCAGCTCACCGGGACAGGACTATGGCTACACCTTC
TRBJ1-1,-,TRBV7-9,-,CASSFSASGTEAFF,TGTGCCAGCAGCTTTAGTGCATCAGGGACTGAAGCTTTCTTT
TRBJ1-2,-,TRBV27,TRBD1,CASSKGQVPYGYTF,TGTGCCAGCAGTAAGGGACAGGTTCCCTATGGCTACACCTTC
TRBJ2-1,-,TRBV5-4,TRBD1,CASSTRTGDNEQFF,TGTGCCAGCAGCACCCGGACAGGGGACAATGAGCAGTTCTTC
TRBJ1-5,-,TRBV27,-,CASSVQGQPQHF,TGTGCCAGCAGTGTCCAGGGGCAGCCCCAGCATTTT
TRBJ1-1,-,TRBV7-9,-,CASPGTEAFF,TGTGCCAGCCCGGGGACTGAAGCTTTCTTT
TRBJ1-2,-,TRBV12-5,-,CASGSPPGRGYTF,TGTGCTAGTGGTTCCCCGCCTGGGCGAGGCTACACCTTC
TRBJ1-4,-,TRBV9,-,CASSVANGGAEKLFF,TGTGCCAGCAGCGTAGCGAACGGGGGGGCTGAAAAACTGTTTTTT
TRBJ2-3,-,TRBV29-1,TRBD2,CSVPPLAGGPDTQYF,TGCAGCGTCCCTCCCCTTGCGGGGGGGCCAGATACGCAGTATTTT
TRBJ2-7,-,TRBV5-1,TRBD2,CASKSGATTYEQYF,TGCGCCAGCAAAAGCGGGGCCACCACCTACGAGCAGTACTTC
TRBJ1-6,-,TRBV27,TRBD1,CASSLKKGTGGVFDSYNSPLHF,TGTGCCAGCAGCCTGAAAAAAGGAACAGGGGGCGTTTTTGATTCCTATAATTCACCCCTCCACTTT
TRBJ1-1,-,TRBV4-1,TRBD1,CASSQAGTGGDTEAFF,TGCGCCAGCAGCCAGGCTGGGACAGGCGGGGACACTGAAGCTTTCTTT
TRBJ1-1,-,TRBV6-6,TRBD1,CASSLNRGQTEAFF,TGTGCCAGCAGTTTAAACAGGGGTCAAACTGAAGCTTTCTTT